The entry below describes one TCR beta chain. CDR3 size: 16 residues. CDR1 and CDR2 from the germline V gene are LNHDA and SQIVND (reference sequence). With V trimmed by 5 bases and J by 1 base, 4 bases remained unmatched. These data belong to a study of CD8+ T cells in alopecia areata. Treatment reported: oral pan-JAK inhibitor, 5-10 mg twice daily. It was from PBMCs that CD4+ and CD8+ T cells were sorted. In each case, RNA was isolated and then reverse transcribed into cDNA as the sequencing template. Using immunoSEQ multiplex PCR, the repertoire was profiled, and TCRdb retains in-frame clones only, with some absent. The sample includes 150,000 to 200,000 clones, 55% to 75% of them seen just once.

The TCR sequence derives from a human donor with alopecia areata. The sequencing used CD4+ T cells sorted from blood, collected at week 4, from a patient treated with tofacitinib. The genes are TRBV19 and TRBJ2-3; 12 nucleotides align to TRBD2. The CDR3 loop reads CASSPRTSGGTDTQYF. In DNA form, the CDR3 reads TGTGCCAGTAGTCCACGGACTAGCGGGGGCACAGATACGCAGTATTTT.